This T cell receptor (beta chain) is drawn from a study of human T cells and chemical hapten exposure. With 8 bases clipped from V and 8 bases from J, the junction kept 7 bases outside the gene matches. The CDR3 runs to 12 residues. The germline V gene has CDR1 SQVTM and CDR2 ANQGSEA. TCRdb re-called the RACE reads through MiXCR, storing one row per CDR3 protein. This sample carries fewer than 300,000 distinct CDR3 sequences, over 8% of them seen once, and the ten largest clones take about 2.1%. Described time point: pre-sensitization, week 0. The treatment here: therapeutic diphenylcyclopropenone sensitization with weekly scalp DPC.

The specimen comprised whole blood, sampled in connection with sensitization to the hapten diphenylcyclopropenone (DPC). The gene calls are TRBV29-1 and TRBJ2-1, with 9 bases that match TRBD1. This receptor was obtained from a woman between 40 and 55 years old with alopecia areata. Some clones in this sample may be carry-over from other donors' samples. The CDR3 sequence: CSHRGREDEQFF. The CDR3 bases are TGCAGCCACAGGGGGCGCGAAGATGAGCAGTTCTTC.